One T cell receptor beta chain is described in this entry. This receptor's antigen is unknown. Base quality data are lacking; no much larger clone is found one base away. The sample belongs to a study of cytomegalovirus exposure and HLA in healthy donors (TCRdb year 2017). About the study as a whole: An earlier analysis of roughly 610 of the donors reported over 250 Gb of sequence data and 90 million to 120 million unique TCR beta sequences obtained from around 190 million T cells. An early release covering 500 to 750 HLA-typed donors comprised roughly 300 gigabases of sequencing data and tens of millions of unique TCR sequences. The genetic ancestry cluster associated with self-reported Caucasian donors included 81% of the 300 to 400 genotyped donors. The study was designed to test whether signatures of past pathogen exposure could be identified by cataloging public T cell receptors. The study profiled the T cell repertoires of 500 to 800 subjects by immunosequencing and related them to cytomegalovirus serostatus. Besides the first cohort of around 670 subjects, a separate validation cohort made up of 120 different subjects was used. The study combined high-throughput TCR immunosequencing, statistical association of individual TCRs with disease status, and machine learning to predict cytomegalovirus infection status. A later analysis re-analyzed previously published TCR beta repertoires from 500 to 700 donors and added high-resolution HLA genotyping to study TCR occurrence patterns. Rather than using new phenotypic data, the later analysis identified candidate immune exposures from TCR beta sequences and from how often those sequences occurred across donors. An earlier analysis of fewer than 700 of the donors applied high-throughput TCR beta sequencing to assess whether each TCR beta V gene segment acted as functional or pseudogenic. Alongside the repertoire data, information on donor age, sex, ethnicity and CMV serostatus was compiled. A later genetic analysis used genome-wide SNP genotypes for about 60% of the 666 donors, treating that subset as a discovery cohort. Every repertoire in the discovery cohort had been generated on one and the same sequencing platform. HLA typing covered class I and class II loci at four-digit resolution. Typing coverage differed by locus: A, B, C, DRB1 and DQB1 were typed in about 620-630 donors, DQA1 in 500 to 550, DPA1 in nearly 610, and DPB1 in 450 to 490. Roughly 5 DR-DQ haplotypes were handled as single units for association and clustering, since linkage in the cohort was strong. On average, roughly 240,000 unique TCR beta nucleotide sequences were sequenced per donor among fewer than 500 genotyped donors of the cohort, with roughly 18% of those sequences being non-productive. Overall study outcomes, separate from this receptor: In a later analysis, most CMV-associated TCR beta chains were found to appear HLA-restricted, with HLA associations seemingly driven largely by CMV exposure. According to a later genetic analysis, donors in an Asian-associated ancestry cluster had fewer N-insertions in productive TCRs than the approximately 650-donor mean. An earlier analysis of roughly 570 of the donors showed that most TCR beta V segments appeared in productive rearrangements either about 87% or about 30% of the time, which broadly matched IMGT annotations. Because counts were too low, roughly 18 rarely observed V segments, including chromosome 9 orphons, were left out of the earlier analysis of approximately 580 of the donors. At a false discovery rate of 0.05, a later analysis linked some 18,000 TCR beta sequences to specific HLA alleles. A later analysis found that HLA-associated TCR beta chains were more clonally expanded and had lower generation probabilities than equally common non-associated chains. Linkage disequilibrium might explain the correlated functional status among segregating V segments, but an unknown experimental factor could not be excluded. According to the authors, the approach could potentially be generalized to other disease states and immunological phenotypes. In the study, about 150 TCR beta chains were listed as associated with cytomegalovirus. The only immune exposure information available for the cohort was CMV serostatus. In a later genetic analysis, a missense DCLRE1C variant was associated with V-gene and J-gene trimming of TCR beta chains, and the association was replicated in an independent cohort. A later analysis reported that several top co-occurrence clusters appeared linked to parvovirus B19, influenza, CMV and Epstein-Barr virus. Because HLA typing was unavailable for some donors at each locus, only the typed subset was used in association tests. When HLA alleles, especially DR and DQ, strongly co-occurred, TCR associations were difficult to assign to individual alleles. A later analysis found that TCR association rates varied across HLA loci, with DRB1 alleles showing the most associated TCRs and HLA-C alleles the fewest. The cohort was sequenced for TCR beta chains only, and without alpha or paired-chain data the features that could be detected were limited. The sequencing pipeline was judged likely to have produced a cluster of highly shared sequence variants as a technical artifact. Most TCR sequences were observed very rarely across donors, whereas some public TCRs were present in many individuals. Cytomegalovirus status was reported to be diagnosed by the classifier with high specificity and sensitivity in both the original and validation cohorts. Some IMGT-functional V segments, including TRBV6-2 and TRBV6-3, could not be told apart with the 87-base-pair reads, so those segments were excluded. The presence/absence analyses assumed that sequencing depth was roughly uniform across donors, and that assumption may not be true. A further reported finding was that TCR beta sequences accurately predicted the HLA-A and HLA-B alleles for most subjects in the first cohort. In vitro tests confirmed that three of the cytomegalovirus-associated TCR beta chains recognize cytomegalovirus antigens.

The cohort consisted of approximately 670 healthy bone marrow donors. At the time of sampling, every cohort member was nominally healthy, though immune exposures that went unrecorded were likely present. CMV serostatus was positive for 289 and negative for 352 of the 666 cohort members, and was not recorded for this donor. Each donor provided a peripheral blood sample, and peripheral blood mononuclear cells were used for TCR beta sequencing. The Qiagen DNeasy Blood Extraction Kit was used to extract genomic DNA from the blood cell samples. The library was generated by the immunoSEQ multiplex PCR assay. A mixture of 60 forward primers for TCR Vbeta segments and 13 reverse primers for TCR Jbeta segments was used in the multiplex PCR. The CDR3 region of rearranged TCR beta genes was amplified from genomic DNA with a multiplex PCR assay. The Illumina HiSeq System was used to sequence the amplified TCR beta libraries as 87-base-pair reads. Per the original workflow: A later analysis tallied about 77 million unique TCR beta chains across the 600 to 700 repertoires, and approximately 12 million of those chains were shared by two or more donors. Raw reads were error-corrected and collapsed into unique sequences with a nearest-neighbor algorithm that merged closely related sequences to remove PCR and sequencing errors. Alignment of CDR3 sequences to IMGT reference sequences was used to assign V, D and J gene segments. For a sequence to be retained, a match of at least six nucleotides was required to both a V gene segment and a J gene segment. Rearrangements were called productive when the CDR3 lacked stop codons and stayed in frame with V and J; all others were non-productive. CDR3 was defined by IMGT convention, running from the second conserved V-encoded cysteine to the conserved J-encoded phenylalanine. In an earlier analysis of 587 of the donors, sequences lacking an unambiguous match to a single V gene segment were excluded. In an earlier analysis of approximately 500 of the donors, a V segment was called functional when productive rearrangements were above 56.7%, and segregating when the standard deviation between donors exceeded 5%. A statistical classification framework was built to diagnose cytomegalovirus status from the catalog of TCR beta chain sequences. In a later analysis, TCR nucleotide sequences were compared against IMGT/GENE-DB human TR gene sequences so that V and J genes could be assigned. Using the TCRdist pipeline, a later analysis assigned CDR3 sequences along with most-parsimonious VDJ recombination scenarios. A later analysis defined each TCR beta chain by its CDR3 amino acid sequence plus V-gene family, and excluded reads lacking a unique V-gene family. In a later analysis, around 650 highly shared, low-generation-probability nucleotide sequences were removed to address suspected cross-contamination and a sequencing artifact. In a later analysis, a clonal expansion index for each public chain was calculated from normalized within-repertoire ranks of inferred template counts. A later analysis computed generation probabilities with a VDJ recombination model fitted to out-of-frame rearrangements, and checked the results against IGoR. In a later analysis, TCR-TCR, TCR-HLA and TCR-CMV co-occurrence was scored with hypergeometric tests, and a repertoire-size bias correction was applied to TCR pairs. A later analysis estimated false discovery rates by permuting HLA or CMV assignments 20 times. In a later analysis, co-occurring TCRs were grouped using DBSCAN, with TCRdist sequence similarity added in when clustering inside HLA-allele-positive subsets. Co-occurrence clustering excluded repertoires with fewer than 30,000 or more than 120,000 public chains, plus five with anomalous nucleotide sharing. Drawn from immuneACCESS, this table holds only the in-frame rearrangements with V and J called that TCRdb kept. Clones are partly lost; checked studies trace under half to an unresolved V gene and leave the rest unexplained. V and J calls and clone size are given by that table; D and trimming were obtained from the DNA. Present in this sample are under 150,000 clones, roughly 69% of which were seen just once. The top ten clones comprise approximately 2.6% of the sample.

V ends up 1 base short and J 7 bases short, with an unmatched junction base count of 8. The CDR3 contains 16 residues, cysteine and phenylalanine counted. The kept DNA is CDR3 alone, 48 bases in frame from the first base. Based on the germline V gene (reference sequence), the CDR1 and CDR2 sequences are SEHNR and FQNEAQ. The sample consisted of PBMCs. The rearranged segments are TRBV7-9 and TRBJ1-2, with TRBD1 matching 11 junction bases. The TCR was taken from a human donor in good health. The nucleotide sequence is given as TGTGCCAGCAGCTTAGAAAGGACAGGGGGCTGGCTTGGCTACACCTTC. It specifies CASSLERTGGWLGYTF.